This entry is about one T cell receptor beta chain. This entry comes from a study of OX40 agonist ivuxolimab in advanced cancers. There are 13 residues in the CDR3. The ends lost 7 bases at V and 7 bases at J; junction bases unmatched: 8. From germline, CDR1 is MGHDK and CDR2 SYGVNS. Assay used: immunoSEQ multiplex PCR; TCRdb lists only in-frame clones, some missing. The sample includes roughly 71,000 clones, 84% seen only once; the top ten take roughly 0.79%. This clonotype was obtained from an adult with an advanced solid tumor such as melanoma, head and neck, liver or kidney cancer. The sample was CD4+ or CD8+ T cells sorted from blood, taken in a trial of the OX40 agonist ivuxolimab. The chain has TRBV25-1 and TRBJ2-7; TRBD1 agrees at 9 bases. CDR3: CASTKQGAKEQYF. For the CDR3, the DNA is TGTGCCAGCACAAAACAGGGGGCGAAAGAGCAGTACTTC.